This entry lists 8 T cell receptor beta chains sequenced from one sample in a study of T cell responses to AZD1222 COVID-19 vaccine. The table came from immunoSEQ multiplex PCR; TCRdb's copy has only in-frame clones and leaves some out. The repertoire has about 100,000 clones, roughly 87% of them found once; the top ten carry approximately 3%. The sequencing used peripheral blood, collected on day 0 of AZD1222 vaccination. The origin of the receptors is an adult in good health.

This clone is a singleton in its sample. The V and J genes are TRBV6-6 and TRBJ2-3, with D unclear. Germline V gene sequence: CDR1 MNHNY, CDR2 SVGAGI (reference sequence). The germline V and J ends were trimmed by 6 bases and 2 bases, with 3 bases remaining between them. This CDR3 has 11 residues. CDR3 nucleotides: TGTGCCAGCAGCCACACAGATACGCAGTATTTT. The encoded protein is CASSHTDTQYF.

This rearrangement joins TRBV2 to TRBJ1-1; D not certain. Germline CDR1 SNHLY, CDR2 FYNNEI. CDR3 size: 13 residues. Trimming cost V 5 bases and J 0 bases, with 7 bases left between them. DNA of the CDR3: TGTGCCAGCAGTTGGAACATGAACACTGAAGCTTTCTTT. It yields the protein CASSWNMNTEAFF.

The rearrangement uses TRBV5-4 and TRBJ1-1, with D possibly being TRBD1 (5 bases). This CDR3 contains 14 residues. Germline CDR1 is SGHNT and CDR2 is YYREEE (reference sequence). V lost 3 bases to trimming and J lost 3 bases, with 12 bases between them. CDR3 amino acids: CASSSGLGDTEAFF. CDR3 in DNA: TGTGCCAGCAGCTCAGGGTTGGGGGACACTGAAGCTTTCTTT.

V is TRBV4-2 and J is TRBJ2-2; 8 bases line up with TRBD1. The V segment lost 0 bases and the J segment 5 bases; nucleotides outside the gene matches: 29. Germline CDR1 is LGHNA and CDR2 is YNFKEQ. This CDR3 is built from 24 residues. The CDR3 region is CASSQDPFIIGQGVVNGMTGELFF. The CDR3, as DNA: TGTGCCAGCAGCCAAGATCCGTTTATTATAGGACAGGGCGTGGTAAACGGGATGACCGGGGAGCTGTTTTTT.

V usage is TRBV10-3 and J usage is TRBJ1-3; no clear D gene. V lost 3 bases, J lost 4 bases, and 10 bases lay in between. Germline CDR1 ENHRY, CDR2 SYGVKD. The CDR3 consists of 14 residues. The chain's CDR3 is CAISDERAGNTIYF. CDR3 DNA sequence: TGTGCCATCAGTGATGAGAGGGCGGGAAACACCATATATTTT.

V usage is TRBV7-8 and J usage is TRBJ2-3, with D perhaps matching TRBD2 (6 bases). CDR3 size: 13 residues. The germline V gene encodes CDR1 SGHVS and CDR2 FQNEAQ. The V end lost 5 bases, the J end lost 1 base, and 7 bases lay between the germline ends. The CDR3 is CASSTGGTDTQYF. For the CDR3, the DNA is TGTGCCAGCAGCACGGGGGGCACAGATACGCAGTATTTT.

The chain uses TRBV7-9 and TRBJ1-1, with 7 nucleotides matching TRBD1. This CDR3 comprises 16 residues. CDR1 is SEHNR and CDR2 is FQNEAQ in the germline V gene (reference sequence). Trimming at V came to 3 bases and at J to 1 base, leaving 8 bases not matched to a gene. The CDR3, as DNA: TGTGCCAGCAGCTTCCAAGGGGGCTTTGGGAACACTGAAGCTTTCTTT. It translates to CASSFQGGFGNTEAFF.

J is TRBJ1-5 and V is TRBV5-4; D not resolved. This CDR3 is 15 amino acids long. CDR1 and CDR2 from the germline V gene are SGHNT and YYREEE (reference sequence). Trimming cost V 3 bases and J 7 bases, with 17 bases left between them. The CDR3 spells CASSWGGQNNQPQHF. The CDR3, as DNA: TGTGCCAGCAGCTGGGGAGGGCAGAACAACCAGCCCCAGCATTTT.